This T cell receptor (beta chain) appears in the sequencing data of a study of cytomegalovirus exposure and HLA in healthy donors. With regard to this clone: Its antigen is unknown.

This CDR3 contains 15 residues. Germline V lookup: CDR1 SQVTM, CDR2 ANQGSEA. The V gene lost 6 bases and the J gene lost 0 bases, with 16 bases spanning the gap. The PCR had 60 Vbeta and 13 Jbeta primers. Here immunoSEQ multiplex PCR was the method, and the copy in TCRdb shows in-frame clones only, minus some. The top ten hold around 4.9% of the sample, which has 97,000 or so clones, roughly 10% seen once. Overall study results and limits: In vitro work confirmed that a few CMV-associated chains recognize CMV antigens. Most of the CMV-associated TCR beta chains (in a later analysis) appeared to be HLA-restricted. Highest at DRB1 and lowest at HLA-C, TCR association rates differed among HLA loci in a later analysis.

The material sequenced was PBMCs. This sequence was found in a man aged 50-59 years in good health and CMV-seropositive. The chain couples TRBV29-1 to TRBJ2-3; possibly TRBD2 for D (6 bases). The CDR3 coding sequence is TGCAGCGTCGACGGAGCGGAGGGGAGCACAGATACGCAGTATTTT. Its translation is CSVDGAEGSTDTQYF.